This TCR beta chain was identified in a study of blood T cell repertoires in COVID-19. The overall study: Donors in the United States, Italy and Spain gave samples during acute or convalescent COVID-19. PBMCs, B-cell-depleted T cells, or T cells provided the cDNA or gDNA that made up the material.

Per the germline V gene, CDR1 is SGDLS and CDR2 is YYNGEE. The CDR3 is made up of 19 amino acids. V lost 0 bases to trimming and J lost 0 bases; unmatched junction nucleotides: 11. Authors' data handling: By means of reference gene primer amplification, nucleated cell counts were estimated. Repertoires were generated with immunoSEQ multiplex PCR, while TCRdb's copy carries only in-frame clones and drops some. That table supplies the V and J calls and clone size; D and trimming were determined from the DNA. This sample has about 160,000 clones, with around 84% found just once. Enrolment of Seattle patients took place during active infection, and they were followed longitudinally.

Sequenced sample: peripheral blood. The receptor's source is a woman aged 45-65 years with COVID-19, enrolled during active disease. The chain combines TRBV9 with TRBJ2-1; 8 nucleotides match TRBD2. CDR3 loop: CASSVVDGGAPSSYNEQFF. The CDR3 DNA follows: TGTGCCAGCAGCGTAGTTGACGGGGGGGCCCCAAGCTCCTACAATGAGCAGTTCTTC.